This entry lists 32 T cell receptor beta chains sequenced from one sample in a study of early T cells in non-severe SARS-CoV-2 infection. From the 5' RACE reads, TCRdb called clonotypes with MiXCR, one entry per CDR3 protein. Of 70,000 to 90,000 distinct CDR3 sequences listed, about 9.4% were seen once; the top ten hold just over 8%. This material consisted of whole blood, taken at baseline. These receptors originate from an adult who was a healthcare worker with PCR-confirmed SARS-CoV-2 infection or an uninfected control (not recorded which).

The chain is built from TRBV6-4 and TRBJ2-2; D possibly corresponds to TRBD1 (5 bases). Germline-derived CDR1 and CDR2 are MRHNA and SNTAGT. The CDR3 spans 14 residues. V was trimmed by 3 bases and J by 1 base, leaving 6 bases between them. Here the CDR3 reads CASSEDRNTGELFF. The CDR3 DNA reads as TGTGCCAGCAGTGAAGACAGGAACACCGGGGAGCTGTTTTTT.

This chain uses TRBV3-1 with TRBJ1-1, with D unresolved. The CDR3 is made up of 13 amino acids. Germline assignment: CDR1 LGHDT and CDR2 YNNKEL (reference sequence). Trimming shortened V by 4 bases and J by 1 base, and 7 bases separated the two germline ends. The CDR3 bases are TGTGCCAGCAGCCTCACAACGAACACTGAAGCTTTCTTT. Translation: CASSLTTNTEAFF.

This clonotype occurred a few times. This chain links TRBV6-5 with TRBJ2-7; 12 positions match TRBD2. The CDR3 is 15 residues long. Germline V gene lookup returns CDR1 MNHEY and CDR2 SVGAGI. J gave up 6 bases and V 5 bases, and 8 bases lay outside the gene matches. CDR3 sequence: CASSPRLAGVPEQYF. CDR3 DNA: TGTGCCAGCAGTCCCCGACTAGCGGGAGTGCCCGAGCAGTACTTC.

The chain joins TRBV7-2 to TRBJ2-3; 10 bases map to TRBD2. The V segment lost 1 base and the J segment 10 bases; nucleotides outside the gene matches: 11. The CDR3 sequence is 16 residues long. Germline lookup yields CDR1 SGHTA and CDR2 FQGNSA. The CDR3 region is CASSLGSASGSRAQYF. CDR3 nucleotide sequence: TGTGCCAGCAGCTTAGGGTCGGCTAGCGGGAGTCGTGCGCAGTATTTT.

This clonotype was seen many times. The genes are TRBV4-2 and TRBJ2-4; tentative D call: TRBD1 (5 bases). V was clipped by 1 base and J by 8 bases, with 12 bases between them. The CDR3 runs 14 residues. Germline V gene data show CDR1 as LGHNA and CDR2 as YNFKEQ. CDR3 in amino acids: CASSQGGAEDIQYF. The CDR3 region has the DNA TGTGCCAGCAGCCAAGGGGGCGCAGAAGACATTCAGTACTTC.

This clonotype appeared a few times. J is TRBJ2-1 and V is TRBV7-3; D remains unclear. V was clipped by 6 bases and J by 9 bases, with 15 bases between them. This CDR3 has 13 amino acids. Germline values: CDR1 SGHTA, CDR2 FQGTGA. CDR3 sequence reads: CASSGHPATEQFF. In nucleotides, the CDR3 is TGTGCCAGCAGTGGGCACCCGGCTACTGAGCAGTTCTTC.

The chain recombines TRBV11-1 with TRBJ2-1, with D possibly matching TRBD2 (6 bases). The CDR3 consists of 14 residues. V was pared by 3 bases and J by 10 bases, with 16 bases between. Germline V CDR1 and CDR2: SGHAT, FQDESV (reference sequence). The CDR3 is CASSFRRLDVEQFF. DNA for the CDR3: TGTGCCAGCAGCTTTCGGCGACTAGACGTCGAGCAGTTCTTC.

This sequence joins TRBV21-1 and TRBJ2-7. TRBV21-1 represents a pseudogene. The CDR3 contains 17 residues. The CDR3: CASSKGGGGEISYEQYF. In DNA form, the CDR3 reads TGTGCCAGCAGCAAAGGCGGCGGCGGAGAAATCTCCTACGAGCAGTACTTC.

The chain is built from TRBV7-9 and TRBJ1-2, with D tentatively TRBD1 (5 bases). The V end lost 4 bases, the J end lost 8 bases, and 23 bases lay between the germline ends. The length of the CDR3 is 16 residues. From germline, CDR1 is SEHNR and CDR2 FQNEAQ (reference sequence). DNA for the CDR3: TGTGCCAGCAGCTCCCGGGACGACCTCTCTGGCGAGGGCTACACCTTC. Translated: CASSSRDDLSGEGYTF.

The V gene is TRBV3-2, the J gene TRBJ2-2. TRBV3-2 is a pseudogene segment. This CDR3 has 13 amino acids. The CDR3 loop is CASSQGYTGELFF. DNA of the CDR3: TGTGCCAGCAGCCAAGGGTACACCGGGGAGCTGTTTTTT.

The genes are TRBV2 and TRBJ2-3; tentatively, D is TRBD1 (6 bases). The length of the CDR3 is 15 residues. The germline gives CDR1 SNHLY, CDR2 FYNNEI. V lost 8 bases and J 0 bases, leaving 15 bases between the germline ends. In DNA, the CDR3 is TGTGCCAGCCACAGGGCCACCTTCAGCACAGATACGCAGTATTTT. It yields the protein CASHRATFSTDTQYF.

This clonotype was seen at least ten times. The chain has TRBV7-3 and TRBJ2-3; 13 bases are a match to TRBD2. With V trimmed by 2 bases and J by 6 bases, 5 bases remained unmatched. This CDR3 is built from 16 residues. Germline V gene lookup returns CDR1 SGHTA and CDR2 FQGTGA. CDR3 sequence: CASSLGLAGVGDTQYF. CDR3 DNA sequence: TGTGCCAGCAGCTTAGGACTAGCGGGAGTGGGTGATACGCAGTATTTT.

This chain joins TRBV6-1 and TRBJ2-1; perhaps TRBD2 as D (5 bases). The CDR3 length is 15 residues. Germline V gives CDR1 MNHNS, CDR2 SASEGT. The germline V and J ends were trimmed by 4 bases and 5 bases, with 15 bases remaining between them. The CDR3 loop is CASSVGAEPNNEQFF. The DNA for the CDR3 is TGTGCCAGCAGTGTAGGAGCGGAACCTAACAATGAGCAGTTCTTC.

Many counts were recorded for this clonotype. The V call is TRBV14, the J call TRBJ1-3, with D unresolved. The CDR3 covers 17 residues. Germline V CDR1 and CDR2: SGHDN, FVKESK. V lost 3 bases and J lost 0, with 15 bases in between. DNA for the CDR3: TGTGCCAGCAGCCATCACCTGAGAGGCGTCTCTGGAAACACCATATATTTT. This translates into CASSHHLRGVSGNTIYF.

The rearrangement joins TRBV12-3 or TRBV12-4 to TRBJ1-4; a possible D gene is TRBD1 (6 bases). The CDR3 has 13 amino acids. The V and J ends lost 5 bases and 8 bases respectively, with 12 bases between them. The CDR3 sequence is CASSEGDREKLFF. The CDR3 DNA is TGTGCCAGCAGTGAGGGGGACCGGGAAAAACTGTTTTTT.

The chain carries TRBV19 and TRBJ1-5, with D possibly being TRBD1 (5 bases). In germline, CDR1 is LNHDA, CDR2 SQIVND (reference sequence). The CDR3 is 15 amino acids. Trimming took off 4 bases at V and 7 bases at J, with 17 bases between the two ends. CDR3 protein: CASSTGHSPRQPQHF. CDR3 nucleotides: TGTGCCAGTAGTACCGGACACAGTCCTCGGCAGCCCCAGCATTTT. The variable domain in full, completed from reference TRBV19 and TRBJ1-5, reads DGGITQSPKYLFRKEGQNVTLSCEQNLNHDAMYWYRQDPGQGLRLIYYSQIVNDFQKGDIAEGYSVSREKKESFPLTVTSAQKNPTAFYLCASSTGHSPRQPQHFGDGTRLSIL.

This clonotype was counted at least ten times. The chain couples TRBV24-1 to TRBJ2-3; tentatively, D is TRBD1 or TRBD2 (5 bases each). The CDR3 consists of 14 residues. Germline-derived CDR1 and CDR2 are KGHDR and SFDVKD. V lost 0 bases and J 4 bases, leaving 7 bases between the germline ends. In DNA, the CDR3 is TGTGCCACCAGTGATTTGGGGGGATCAGATACGCAGTATTTT. It is translated as CATSDLGGSDTQYF.

As DNA, the CDR3 is TGCAGTGCCGGGGGGGGCCGGGACACTCGCACAGATACGCAGTATTTT. Encoded protein: CSAGGGRDTRTDTQYF. The chain is built from TRBV20-1 and TRBJ2-3; 8 bases line up with TRBD2. This CDR3 has 16 residues. V lost 6 bases, J lost 1 base, and 12 bases stayed unmatched. The germline gives CDR1 DFQATT, CDR2 SNEGSKA (reference sequence).

J is TRBJ2-5 and V is TRBV7-2; 9 nucleotides line up with TRBD1. CDR3 size: 19 residues. The V segment lost 1 base and the J segment 1 base; nucleotides outside the gene matches: 13. Germline loops: CDR1 SGHTA, CDR2 FQGNSA. The CDR3 coding sequence is TGTGCCAGCAGCTTAGGGGGTCCGCTACAGGGGGCCTCCCAAGAGACCCAGTACTTC. Amino acids: CASSLGGPLQGASQETQYF.

This clonotype was counted between two and nine times. The J gene is TRBJ1-2, the V gene TRBV15; D is possibly TRBD1 (6 bases). Trimming left V 0 bases short and J 4 bases short, with 9 bases between. CDR3 size: 14 residues. Germline CDR1 reads LNHNV; CDR2 reads YYDKDF (reference sequence). The CDR3 sequence: CATSREQGGYGYTF. The CDR3 nucleotides are TGTGCCACCAGCAGAGAACAGGGAGGCTATGGCTACACCTTC.

V is TRBV11-2 and J is TRBJ2-7, with unresolved D. The CDR3 has 14 residues. Germline CDR1 SGHAT, CDR2 FQNNGV. Between the trimmed V and J ends, which lost 5 bases and 2 bases, there was a span of 13 bases. The CDR3 here is CASSPGANTYEQYF. The CDR3 region has the DNA TGTGCCAGCAGCCCGGGCGCTAATACCTACGAGCAGTACTTC.

This clonotype showed up many times. The chain uses TRBV27 and TRBJ2-7; no clear D. Per germline, CDR1 MNHEY and CDR2 SMNVEV (reference sequence). V gave up 3 bases and J gave up 7 bases, with 16 bases separating them. The CDR3 is 14 amino acids. CDR3 coding DNA: TGTGCCAGCAGTTTTTCCCCCCTAGGGCGTGAGCAGTACTTC. Protein: CASSFSPLGREQYF.

The chain couples TRBV2 to TRBJ2-1; 12 bases line up with TRBD2. The V and J ends lost 1 base and 9 bases, in that order; junction bases with no gene match: 4. The CDR3 loop spans 15 amino acids. Germline CDR1 is SNHLY and CDR2 is FYNNEI. DNA of the CDR3: TGTGCCAGCAGTGAAGGCGGACTAGCGGGACTTGAGCAGTTCTTC. Encoded protein: CASSEGGLAGLEQFF.

There are many counts of this clonotype. This sequence joins TRBV9 and TRBJ2-3; 9 nucleotides match TRBD2. CDR1 and CDR2 from the germline V gene are SGDLS and YYNGEE. The CDR3 sequence is 17 residues long. J was trimmed by 1 base and V by 2 bases; bases with no gene match: 8. CDR3 in amino acids: CASSVAGGSSGTDTQYF. CDR3 in DNA: TGTGCCAGCAGCGTGGCGGGAGGGTCCAGTGGCACAGATACGCAGTATTTT.

The gene calls are TRBV30 and TRBJ2-5, with D possibly TRBD2 on 5 matching bases. Germline loops: CDR1 GTSNPN, CDR2 SVGIG (reference sequence). V was cut by 3 bases and J by 1 base, with 6 bases left in between. This CDR3 region has 12 residues. The CDR3 sequence is CAWRTSQETQYF. The CDR3 nucleotides are TGTGCCTGGAGAACTAGCCAAGAGACCCAGTACTTC.

The chain carries TRBV20-1 and TRBJ2-1; 9 bases are shared with TRBD2. The V gene end was trimmed by 8 bases and the J gene end by 10 bases; junction bases not matched to a gene: 6. Germline assignment: CDR1 DFQATT and CDR2 SNEGSKA (reference sequence). This CDR3 has 11 amino acids. CDR3 nucleotides: TGCAGTCCGACGAGCGGGAGGGAGCAGTTCTTC. Its translation: CSPTSGREQFF.

This clonotype was observed a few times. V is TRBV6-6 and J is TRBJ1-6, with TRBD1 as a possible D gene (5 bases). Trimming removed 5 bases from V and 7 bases from J, with 9 bases in between. Germline V gives CDR1 MNHNY, CDR2 SVGAGI (reference sequence). There are 13 residues in the CDR3. The chain's CDR3 is CASSAQGNSPLHF. The CDR3 DNA is TGTGCCAGCAGTGCCCAGGGAAATTCACCCCTCCACTTT.

There are many counts of this clonotype. The chain uses TRBV3-1 and TRBJ2-7, with 8 bases that match TRBD1. There are 15 residues in the CDR3. The germline CDR1 and CDR2 sequences are LGHDT and YNNKEL (reference sequence). Trimming removed 0 bases from V and 7 bases from J; junction bases left unmatched: 8. In DNA, the CDR3 is TGTGCCAGCAGCCAAGAATGGACAGGGATGAGGGAGCAGTACTTC. As protein: CASSQEWTGMREQYF.

This clonotype was picked up a small number of times. This chain links TRBV20-1 with TRBJ2-3; 10 bases fit TRBD2. Trimming removed 0 bases from V and 1 base from J; junction bases left unmatched: 4. The germline gives CDR1 DFQATT, CDR2 SNEGSKA (reference sequence). This CDR3 comprises 16 residues. In DNA form, the CDR3 reads TGCAGTGCTAGAGATCTAGCGGGAGATCGCACAGATACGCAGTATTTT. It translates to CSARDLAGDRTDTQYF.

The J gene is TRBJ2-7, the V gene TRBV20-1; 7 bases are shared with TRBD2. This CDR3 is 13 amino acids long. Losses at the gene ends were 6 bases for V and 6 bases for J; bases not matched to a gene: 11. The V gene's germline CDR1 is DFQATT and CDR2 SNEGSKA (reference sequence). The CDR3 sequence: CSAGLVPGGEQYF. The DNA for the CDR3 is TGCAGTGCCGGACTAGTACCGGGGGGCGAGCAGTACTTC.

The chain couples TRBV14 to TRBJ2-2; D not certain. The V end lost 1 base, the J end lost 7 bases, and 7 bases lay between the germline ends. Germline assignment: CDR1 SGHDN and CDR2 FVKESK. The CDR3 covers 13 residues. The CDR3 coding sequence is TGTGCCAGCAGCCAAGCGTCCCACGGGGAGCTGTTTTTT. This encodes CASSQASHGELFF.

This clonotype has only a few counts. The rearrangement links TRBV28 to TRBJ2-7; 8 bases align to TRBD1. Germline-derived CDR1 and CDR2 are MDHEN and SYDVKM. Trimming removed 5 bases from V and 3 bases from J; junction bases left unmatched: 3. The CDR3 has 13 residues. CDR3 amino acids: CASSGQGLYEQYF. CDR3 nucleotide sequence: TGTGCCAGCAGTGGACAGGGACTCTACGAGCAGTACTTC.